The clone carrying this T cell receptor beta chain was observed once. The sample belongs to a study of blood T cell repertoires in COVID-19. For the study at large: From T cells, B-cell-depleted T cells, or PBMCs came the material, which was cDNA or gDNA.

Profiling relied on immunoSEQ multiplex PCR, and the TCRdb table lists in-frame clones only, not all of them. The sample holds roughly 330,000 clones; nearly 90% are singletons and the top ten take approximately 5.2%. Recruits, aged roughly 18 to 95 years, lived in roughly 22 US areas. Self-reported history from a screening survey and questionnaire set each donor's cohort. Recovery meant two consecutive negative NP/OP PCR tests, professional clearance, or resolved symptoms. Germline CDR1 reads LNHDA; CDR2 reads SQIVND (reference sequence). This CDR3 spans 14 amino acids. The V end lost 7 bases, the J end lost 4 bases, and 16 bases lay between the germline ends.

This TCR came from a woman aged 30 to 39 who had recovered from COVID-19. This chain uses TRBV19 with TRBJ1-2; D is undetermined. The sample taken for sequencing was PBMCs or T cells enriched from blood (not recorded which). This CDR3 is CASKSQDRGYGYTF. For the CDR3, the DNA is TGTGCCAGTAAGTCTCAGGACCGGGGCTATGGCTACACCTTC.